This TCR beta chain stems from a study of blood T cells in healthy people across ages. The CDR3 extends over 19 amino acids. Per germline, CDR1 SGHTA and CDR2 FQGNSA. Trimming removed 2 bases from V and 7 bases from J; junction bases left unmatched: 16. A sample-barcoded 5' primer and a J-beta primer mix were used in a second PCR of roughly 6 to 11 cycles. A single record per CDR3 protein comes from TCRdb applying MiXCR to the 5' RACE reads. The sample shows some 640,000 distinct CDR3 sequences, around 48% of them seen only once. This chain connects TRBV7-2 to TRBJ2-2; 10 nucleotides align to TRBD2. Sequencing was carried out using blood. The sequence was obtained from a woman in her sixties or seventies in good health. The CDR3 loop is CASSLYAGLAGVYGGELFF. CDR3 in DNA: TGTGCCAGCAGCTTATACGCGGGGCTAGCGGGAGTTTACGGCGGGGAGCTGTTTTTT.